This T cell receptor (beta chain) appears in the sequencing data of a study of T cells after yellow fever vaccination. This clonotype showed up just a few times. As yet, its antigen is unknown. Study conclusions and caveats: Primary-vaccination clones mostly resurfaced post-booster (about 96% CD4, approximately 90% CD8). Weaker, the secondary response peaked sooner, at day 5 versus 15.

The CDR3 is 13 amino acids. Germline lookup yields CDR1 SEHNR and CDR2 FQNEAQ (reference sequence). V was trimmed by 2 bases and J by 6 bases, leaving 11 bases between them. A 5'RACE template-switching step, the method used to make TCR cDNA, added a universal primer site and UMIs. TCRdb used MiXCR to reprocess the 5' RACE reads, holding one entry per CDR3 protein. The table includes 300,000 to 400,000 distinct CDR3 sequences, around 6.5% detected once. The sequence came from a young man who received the YFV17D yellow fever vaccine. Sample: PBMCs, taken 5 days after the yellow fever booster vaccination. The chain couples TRBV7-9 to TRBJ2-7; possibly TRBD2 for D (6 bases). CDR3 sequence: CASSLRLDSEQYF. The CDR3 DNA sequence: TGTGCCAGCAGCTTACGACTAGATTCCGAGCAGTACTTC.